This TCR beta chain is drawn from a study of blood T cell repertoires in COVID-19. Study at large: Samples came from the United States, Italy and Spain, spanning acute and convalescent COVID-19. PBMCs, B-cell-depleted T cells, or T cells provided the cDNA or gDNA that made up the material.

V was trimmed by 6 bases and J by 3 bases, leaving 12 bases between them. The CDR3 extends over 13 amino acids. Per germline, CDR1 LNHDA and CDR2 SQIVND (reference sequence). Under the authors' procedure: Reference gene primers were amplified, and this amplification served to estimate nucleated cell counts. The table came from immunoSEQ multiplex PCR; TCRdb's copy has only in-frame clones and leaves some out. V and J calls and clone size are given by that table; D and trimming were obtained from the DNA. This table has under 350,000 clones, approximately 88% appearing once. The rearrangement joins TRBV19 to TRBJ2-7; perhaps TRBD2 as D (6 bases). Sequences were obtained from peripheral blood. This clonotype was obtained from a man aged 50-60 years with acute or convalescent COVID-19. The chain's CDR3 is CASSQTRDYEQYF. CDR3 in DNA: TGTGCCAGTAGCCAGACTAGGGACTACGAGCAGTACTTC.